Presented here are 22 T cell receptor beta chains from one specimen sequenced in a study of cytomegalovirus exposure and HLA in healthy donors. The PCR used 60 Vbeta and 13 Jbeta primers. TCRdb's table, derived via immunoSEQ multiplex PCR, lists solely in-frame clones and lacks some. The sample has approximately 190,000 clones; roughly an eighth are singletons. The sequenced sample was PBMCs. These receptors originate from a man in his fifties in good health and CMV-seropositive.

The gene calls are TRBV5-4 and TRBJ2-5; 7 bases line up with TRBD2. The junction had 4 bases not matched to a gene; V was cut back by 1 base and J by 7 bases. Germline loops: CDR1 SGHNT, CDR2 YYREEE (reference sequence). The CDR3 extends over 13 amino acids. The CDR3 spells CASSLSGEGTQYF. CDR3 nucleotides: TGTGCCAGCAGCTTGAGCGGGGAGGGGACCCAGTACTTC. The full variable domain, in which reference TRBV5-4 and TRBJ2-5 provide the parts outside the CDR3, is ETGVTQSPTHLIKTRGQQVTLRCSSQSGHNTVSWYQQALGQGPQFIFQYYREEENGRGNFPPRFSGLQFPNYSSELNVNALELDDSALYLCASSLSGEGTQYFGPGTRLLVL.

This clone was detected a few times. The genes are TRBV6-5 and TRBJ1-3; D call uncertain. Trimming removed 5 bases from V and 0 bases from J, with 8 bases in between. Germline V gives CDR1 MNHEY, CDR2 SVGAGI. The CDR3 runs to 14 residues. The CDR3 loop is CASSPGYSGNTIYF. The CDR3 nucleotides are TGTGCCAGCAGTCCAGGATACTCTGGAAACACCATATATTTT.

This clone was seen only a few times. The J gene is TRBJ1-1, the V gene TRBV15, with D unresolved. The V end lost 1 base, the J end lost 7 bases, and 10 bases lay between the germline ends. Germline CDR1 LNHNV, CDR2 YYDKDF (reference sequence). The CDR3 consists of 13 residues. The CDR3, as DNA: TGTGCCACCAGCAGAGGGTCGGAGCTTGAAGCTTTCTTT. Translating gives CATSRGSELEAFF.

This clone was detected a few times. The germline gene is not matched at one end of the junction; a read error may be the cause. V gene TRBV2 combines with J gene TRBJ2-3; weak D call: TRBD1 (5 bases). Germline values: CDR1 SNHLY, CDR2 FYNNEI. The CDR3 covers 10 residues. For the CDR3, the DNA is TGCTCGACAGGCACAGATACGCAGTATTTT. It specifies CSTGTDTQYF. Combining the CDR3 with reference TRBV2 and TRBJ2-3 gives the whole variable domain EPEVTQTPSHQVTQMGQEVILRCVPISNHLYFYWYRQILGQKVEFLVSFYNNEISEKSEIFDDQFSVERPDGSNFTLKIRSTKLEDSAMYFCSTGTDTQYFGPGTRLTVL.

This clone was seen a few times. At the DNA level, this CDR3 is encoded by other sequences in the same sample as well. The chain employs TRBV29-1 and TRBJ1-1; no definite D call. Germline values: CDR1 SQVTM, CDR2 ANQGSEA. The CDR3 is 14 residues long. Trimming stripped 4 bases from V and 2 bases from J, with 14 bases between. CDR3 bases: TGCAGCGTTGCGGTTGGCGGCTCAAACACTGAAGCTTTCTTT. Translating it yields CSVAVGGSNTEAFF.

J is TRBJ1-2 and V is TRBV5-1; the match to TRBD1 covers 7 bases. Trimming removed 3 bases from V and 6 bases from J; junction bases left unmatched: 14. Looked up from germline, CDR1 is SGHRS and CDR2 is YFSETQ. CDR3 length equals 16 residues. For the CDR3, the DNA is TGCGCCAGCAGCTACGACAATAAGGGGGCGCGAGATGGCTACACCTTC. Translated, it gives CASSYDNKGARDGYTF.

The table lists this clone with a few counts. The CDR3 spells CASSQGPGSYGYTF. CDR3 bases: TGCGCCAGCAGCCAAGGTCCAGGATCCTATGGCTACACCTTC. The gene calls are TRBV4-1 and TRBJ1-2; D ambiguous. CDR1 MGHRA and CDR2 YSYEKL come from the germline V gene. This CDR3 is 14 amino acids long. V was trimmed by 1 base and J by 4 bases, leaving 10 bases between them.

This clone was seen a handful of times. This chain joins TRBV5-1 and TRBJ2-3; maybe TRBD2 (7 bases). The CDR3 spans 14 residues. Trimming removed 9 bases at V and 3 bases at J, with 17 bases between. Per the germline V gene, CDR1 is SGHRS and CDR2 is YFSETQ. This CDR3 reads CATAAGAGTDTQYF. The CDR3 DNA reads TGCGCCACGGCCGCGGGGGCGGGAACAGATACGCAGTATTTT.

The chain uses TRBV11-2 and TRBJ1-1, with D unclear. The CDR3 sequence is 14 residues long. The germline gives CDR1 SGHAT, CDR2 FQNNGV. V lost 5 bases, J lost 1 base, and 11 bases lay in between. As DNA, the CDR3 is TGTGCCAGCAGCCCGGTAGGAGGGAACACTGAAGCTTTCTTT. This gives the protein CASSPVGGNTEAFF.

A few counts support this clone. The rearrangement joins TRBV28 to TRBJ1-5; D might be TRBD1 (5 bases). The V end lost 10 bases, the J end lost 8 bases, and 18 bases lay between the germline ends. Germline V lookup: CDR1 MDHEN, CDR2 SYDVKM. The CDR3 has 13 amino acids. The CDR3 coding sequence is TGTGCCACCGACAGCCCCCTAGGGGAGCCCCAGCATTTT. This sequence encodes CATDSPLGEPQHF.

The chain has TRBV2 and TRBJ2-5, with D possibly being TRBD2 (5 bases). The CDR3 sequence is 15 residues long. Germline CDR1 reads SNHLY; CDR2 reads FYNNEI. V was cut by 5 bases and J by 5 bases, with 18 bases left in between. The DNA of the CDR3 is TGTGCCAGCAGTCCCAGCAGCGGTAGACTCGAGACCCAGTACTTC. It translates to CASSPSSGRLETQYF.

The chain uses TRBV29-1 and TRBJ1-1; D is perhaps TRBD1 (6 bases). This CDR3 contains 13 residues. The V end lost 3 bases, the J end lost 4 bases, and 12 bases lay between the germline ends. Germline V gene data show CDR1 as SQVTM and CDR2 as ANQGSEA. The chain's CDR3 is CSVEKGGVTEAFF. In nucleotides, the CDR3 is TGCAGCGTTGAGAAAGGGGGTGTCACTGAAGCTTTCTTT.

V is TRBV7-8 and J is TRBJ2-5, with D unclear. CDR1 is SGHVS and CDR2 is FQNEAQ in the germline V gene. This CDR3 has 12 residues. Trimming removed 6 bases from V and 0 bases from J, with 5 bases in between. The CDR3 loop reads CASREYQETQYF. The CDR3 bases are TGTGCCAGCAGAGAGTACCAAGAGACCCAGTACTTC.

The chain links TRBV11-3 to TRBJ1-1; D is unresolved. Germline assignment: CDR1 SGHNT and CDR2 YENEEA. The CDR3 has 14 residues. Trimming removed 1 base from V and 0 bases from J, with 6 bases in between. Here the CDR3 reads CASSLARMNTEAFF. CDR3 bases: TGTGCCAGCAGCTTAGCCAGGATGAACACTGAAGCTTTCTTT.

The chain employs TRBV14 and TRBJ2-3; 9 bases are a match to TRBD2. V shed 4 bases, J shed 3 bases, and the junction held 8 bases outside the gene matches. CDR1 and CDR2 from the germline V gene are SGHDN and FVKESK. The CDR3 is 16 residues long. CDR3 in DNA: TGTGCCAGCAGCCCTCTGGCGGGGGGGCGAACAGATACGCAGTATTTT. Amino acid sequence: CASSPLAGGRTDTQYF.

V and J are TRBV27 and TRBJ1-1; D gene unclear. CDR3 length: 13 residues. V lost 2 bases and J lost 0, with 4 bases in between. CDR1 MNHEY and CDR2 SMNVEV come from the germline V gene (reference sequence). The CDR3 protein is CASSLNLNTEAFF. The DNA of the CDR3 is TGTGCCAGCAGTTTAAACTTGAACACTGAAGCTTTCTTT.

This clone was detected a few times. This chain connects TRBV5-4 to TRBJ2-5; TRBD2 agrees at 13 bases. The CDR3 loop spans 16 amino acids. Germline V gene sequence: CDR1 SGHNT, CDR2 YYREEE (reference sequence). J was trimmed by 5 bases and V by 4 bases; bases with no gene match: 8. The CDR3 here is CASSPGTSGVGETQYF. Written as DNA, the CDR3 is TGTGCCAGCAGCCCCGGGACTAGCGGGGTGGGGGAGACCCAGTACTTC. Using reference TRBV5-4 and TRBJ2-5 for the parts outside the CDR3, the full variable domain is ETGVTQSPTHLIKTRGQQVTLRCSSQSGHNTVSWYQQALGQGPQFIFQYYREEENGRGNFPPRFSGLQFPNYSSELNVNALELDDSALYLCASSPGTSGVGETQYFGPGTRLLVL.

This chain links TRBV10-1 with TRBJ1-1; D is uncertain. The CDR3 sequence is 14 residues long. Germline values: CDR1 WNHNN, CDR2 SYGVQD (reference sequence). The V end was cut by 0 bases, the J end by 1 base, with 6 bases between. The CDR3 coding sequence is TGCGCCAGCAGTGAGTCCGGCGGGAACACTGAAGCTTTCTTT. Translating it yields CASSESGGNTEAFF.

In its sample, this clone was seen a few times. The genes are TRBV5-3 and TRBJ1-1, with a possible D match to TRBD1 (6 bases). TRBV5-3 is identified as an open reading frame with a role that is uncertain. Trimming removed 2 bases from V and 6 bases from J, with 14 bases in between. The CDR3 covers 14 residues. CDR3: CARSLQGNTPEAFF. The CDR3 bases are TGTGCCAGAAGCTTACAGGGAAACACGCCTGAAGCTTTCTTT.

Of note for this clone: The sample has other DNA sequences that encode this CDR3 too. This chain links TRBV5-4 with TRBJ2-5; 8 positions agree with TRBD1. Germline CDR1 SGHNT, CDR2 YYREEE (reference sequence). The CDR3 contains 14 residues. Losses at the gene ends were 0 bases for V and 3 bases for J; bases not matched to a gene: 1. This CDR3 is CASSLGTGKETQYF. The CDR3 bases are TGTGCCAGCAGCTTGGGGACAGGGAAAGAGACCCAGTACTTC.

This chain connects TRBV6-6 to TRBJ1-2; 9 nucleotides match TRBD1. The CDR3 sequence is 13 residues long. Germline CDR1 and CDR2: MNHNY and SVGAGI (reference sequence). Unmatched junction bases numbered 7, after V lost 7 bases and J lost 7 bases. Here the CDR3 reads CASTRGQGGGYTF. The DNA for the CDR3 is TGTGCCAGCACCAGGGGACAGGGTGGTGGCTACACCTTC.

The rearrangement joins TRBV2 to TRBJ1-1, with 7 bases matching TRBD1. This CDR3 contains 14 residues. Germline V gene data show CDR1 as SNHLY and CDR2 as FYNNEI. The V and J ends lost 2 bases and 3 bases, in that order; junction bases with no gene match: 3. As DNA, the CDR3 is TGTGCCAGCAGTGAACCCACAGGGGACACTGAAGCTTTCTTT. This translates into CASSEPTGDTEAFF.